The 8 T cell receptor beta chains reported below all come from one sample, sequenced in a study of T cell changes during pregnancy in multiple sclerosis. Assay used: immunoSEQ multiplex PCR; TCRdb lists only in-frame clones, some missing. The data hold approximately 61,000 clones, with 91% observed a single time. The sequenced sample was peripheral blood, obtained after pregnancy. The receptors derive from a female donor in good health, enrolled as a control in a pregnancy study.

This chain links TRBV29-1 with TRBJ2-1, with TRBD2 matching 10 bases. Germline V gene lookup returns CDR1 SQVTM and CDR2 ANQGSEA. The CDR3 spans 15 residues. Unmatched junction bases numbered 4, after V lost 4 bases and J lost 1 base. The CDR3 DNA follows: TGCAGCGTTGGGACTAGCGGTGATTCCTACAATGAGCAGTTCTTC. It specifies CSVGTSGDSYNEQFF.

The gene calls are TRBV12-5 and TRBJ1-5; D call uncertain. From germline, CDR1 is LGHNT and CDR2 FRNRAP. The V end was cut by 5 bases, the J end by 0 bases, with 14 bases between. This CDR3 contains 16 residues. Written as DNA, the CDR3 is TGTGCTAGTGGTCCCCCAGGTGCTAATAGCAATCAGCCCCAGCATTTT. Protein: CASGPPGANSNQPQHF.

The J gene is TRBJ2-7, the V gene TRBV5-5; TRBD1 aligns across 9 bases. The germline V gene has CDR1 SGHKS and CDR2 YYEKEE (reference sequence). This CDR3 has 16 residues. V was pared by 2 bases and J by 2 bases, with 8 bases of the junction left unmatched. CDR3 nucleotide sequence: TGTGCCAGCAGCTTCAGGGGAGGACAGGGGACCTACGAGCAGTACTTC. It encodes CASSFRGGQGTYEQYF.

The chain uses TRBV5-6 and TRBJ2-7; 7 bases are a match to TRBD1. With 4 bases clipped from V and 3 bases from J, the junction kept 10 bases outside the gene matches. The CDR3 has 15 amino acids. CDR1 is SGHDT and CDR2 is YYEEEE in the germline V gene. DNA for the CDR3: TGTGCCAGCAGCCCTCGAGGACAGGAGTTCTACGAGCAGTACTTC. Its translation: CASSPRGQEFYEQYF.

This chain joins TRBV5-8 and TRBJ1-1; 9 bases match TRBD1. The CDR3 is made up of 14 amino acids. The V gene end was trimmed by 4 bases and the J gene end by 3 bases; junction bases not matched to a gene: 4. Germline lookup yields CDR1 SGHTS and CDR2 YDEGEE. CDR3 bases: TGTGCCAGCAGCCTATGGACAGGGGACACTGAAGCTTTCTTT. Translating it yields CASSLWTGDTEAFF.

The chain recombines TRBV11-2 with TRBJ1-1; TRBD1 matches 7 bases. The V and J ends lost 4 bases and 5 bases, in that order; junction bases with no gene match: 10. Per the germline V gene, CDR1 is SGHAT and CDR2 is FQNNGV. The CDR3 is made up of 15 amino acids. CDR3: CASSYRQGLRTEAFF. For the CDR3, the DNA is TGTGCCAGCAGCTATCGACAGGGACTTCGAACTGAAGCTTTCTTT.

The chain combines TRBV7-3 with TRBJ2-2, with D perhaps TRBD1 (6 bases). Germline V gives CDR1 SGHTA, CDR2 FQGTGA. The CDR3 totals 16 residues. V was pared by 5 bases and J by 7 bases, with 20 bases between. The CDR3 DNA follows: TGTGCCAGCAGCCCCCATCAACAGGGTACGGGCGGGGAGCTGTTTTTT. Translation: CASSPHQQGTGGELFF.

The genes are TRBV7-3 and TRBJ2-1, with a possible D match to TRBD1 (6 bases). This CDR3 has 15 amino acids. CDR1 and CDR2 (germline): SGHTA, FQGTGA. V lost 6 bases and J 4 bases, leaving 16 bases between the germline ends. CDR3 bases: TGTGCCAGCAGATTTTCAGGACAGTTGTACAATGAGCAGTTCTTC. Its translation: CASRFSGQLYNEQFF. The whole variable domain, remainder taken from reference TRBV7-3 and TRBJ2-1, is GAGVSQTPSNKVTEKGKYVELRCDPISGHTALYWYRQSLGQGPEFLIYFQGTGAADDSGLPNDRFFAVRPEGSVSTLKIQRTERGDSAVYLCASRFSGQLYNEQFFGPGTRLTVL.